This TCR beta chain comes out of a study of Graves' ophthalmopathy and Graves' hyperthyroidism. Across the study: Hyperthyroidism is called stable when no ophthalmopathy develops within 18 months of follow-up. Study outcomes and limitations: Blood shared most expanded thyroid clonotypes above 0.001 frequency.

Other autoimmune diseases, uncontrolled infections, pregnancy or lactation ruled patients out of participation. The CDR3 has 21 amino acids. The V and J ends lost 3 bases and 0 bases, in that order; junction bases with no gene match: 17. Germline V gives CDR1 SGDLS, CDR2 YYNGEE. CDR3 regions of TCR beta were amplified from RNA transcripts. Second-round multiplex PCR came after first-round RT-PCR with HTBI primers. TCRdb processed the multiplex PCR reads anew with MiXCR; each CDR3 protein has one entry. The sample has more than 1,000,000 distinct CDR3 sequences, around a third seen once; the top ten hold around 10%. This clonotype was seen a few times. Its antigen is not known.

The chain couples TRBV9 to TRBJ2-2; TRBD1 matches 10 bases. The sample was peripheral blood or thyroid tissue (not recorded which). The TCR comes from an adult man with Graves' hyperthyroidism. The CDR3 protein is CASSEPGTGDWRYTNTGELFF. The CDR3 DNA is TGTGCCAGCAGCGAACCCGGGACAGGGGATTGGCGGTATACGAACACCGGGGAGCTGTTTTTT.